This entry concerns a single T cell receptor beta chain. This clone's antigen is unknown. Per-base qualities were not stored, and no clone one base away is much larger. Libraries were made using 5' RACE. The instrument given in TCRdb is Illumina HiSeq 2500. A second roughly 7 to 12 cycle PCR used a sample-barcoded 5' primer and a J-beta primer mix. A unique molecular identifier was introduced onto each TCR beta cDNA molecule by a template-switch 5' adaptor carrying 12 random nucleotides. Each sample yielded at least 3 million CDR3-containing paired-end reads. First-strand cDNA was synthesized from all RNA with the Mint cDNA synthesis kit, primed by a TRBC-specific oligonucleotide. Following uracil-DNA glycosylase treatment, a first 18-cycle PCR with universal primers M1SS and BC2_uni_R was performed on all cDNA. The authors processed their data as follows. Each sample was normalized by randomly selecting 1 million high-quality reads, each carrying a distinct molecular identifier. Instead of being binned into consensus sequences, reads that shared molecular identifiers were thrown out. MiTCR, set to a Q25 quality threshold and the strictest error-elimination algorithm, was used for CDR3 identification, clonotype clustering and error correction. A nonparametric unseen species model with Euler transformation was used to estimate a lower bound on total TCR beta diversity. TCRdb cleaned the public reads at Q25 with fastp, built clones with MiXCR and kept in-frame beta chains. Rows are combined by CDR3 protein, so each entry shows the most common genes and DNA. The V and J calls were not made by the authors but by TCRdb's processing. The sample table contains about 1,500,000 distinct CDR3 sequences; only one count was recorded for over 25% of them. The ten largest account for more than 6% of the sample.

The roughly 38 donors, aged about 6 to 90 years, were systemically healthy Caucasian individuals from Russia. Roughly 11 milliliters of peripheral blood were drawn from each donor into EDTA-treated Vacutainer tubes. PBMCs were isolated by Ficoll-Paque density-gradient centrifugation, with at least 7 million obtained per sample. Total RNA, at least 6 micrograms per sample, was extracted from PBMCs with Trizol reagent. For every donor, an aliquot of PBMCs went through flow cytometry to measure the percentages of naive CD45RAhigh/CD27high T cells. These data are taken from a study of blood T cells in healthy people across ages (dated by TCRdb to between 2014 and 2016). Study-wide context: In model experiments, roughly one uniquely barcoded TCR beta cDNA molecule per two T cells was captured by template switching. To avoid experimental bias, donors of different ages were distributed randomly across sequencing lanes. Donors were grouped into four age groups: young (average roughly 17 years), middle-aged (less than 40), aged (around 60) and long-lived (less than 85). The study measured age-related changes in TCR beta repertoire diversity using deep sequencing normalized with unique cDNA molecular identifiers. For two donors (one aged 18 to 29 and one aged 80 or older), the study analyzed two additional independent replicas of 1 million unique cDNA reads from the same blood draw. Study-wide conclusions, independent of this receptor: As age increased, observed TCR beta diversity per million T cells dropped in a roughly linear way, and a significant reduction was already evident by age about 36. Total diversity estimates from one million sequenced T cells were considered lower bounds and underestimates. Donor CMV infection status was unknown, potentially confounding age-related changes in expanded clonotypes. The long-lived group showed more naive CD4+ T cells, fewer expanded clones and increased TCR diversity than the aged group, suggesting age selection. A strong correlation was found between observed TCR beta diversity and the percentage of naive T cells measured by flow cytometry. Conclusive comparison of naive and antigen-experienced compartments was prevented by the profiling of bulk unsorted PBMCs.

V loses 1 base at its end and J loses 7 bases; junction bases beyond the gene matches: 6. From the germline V gene, CDR1 is SQVTM and CDR2 is ANQGSEA. Its CDR3 holds 14 amino acids, cysteine through phenylalanine. Only the CDR3 DNA is retained, 42 bases long and in frame from the first base. The chain is assembled from TRBV29-1 and TRBJ1-2; the central 10 bases match TRBD1. Material for sequencing was blood. The source is a woman aged 25-40 years in good health. CDR3 sequence: CSVEAETGGSGYTF. The DNA sequence follows: TGCAGCGTTGAAGCCGAGACAGGGGGCTCTGGCTACACCTTC.